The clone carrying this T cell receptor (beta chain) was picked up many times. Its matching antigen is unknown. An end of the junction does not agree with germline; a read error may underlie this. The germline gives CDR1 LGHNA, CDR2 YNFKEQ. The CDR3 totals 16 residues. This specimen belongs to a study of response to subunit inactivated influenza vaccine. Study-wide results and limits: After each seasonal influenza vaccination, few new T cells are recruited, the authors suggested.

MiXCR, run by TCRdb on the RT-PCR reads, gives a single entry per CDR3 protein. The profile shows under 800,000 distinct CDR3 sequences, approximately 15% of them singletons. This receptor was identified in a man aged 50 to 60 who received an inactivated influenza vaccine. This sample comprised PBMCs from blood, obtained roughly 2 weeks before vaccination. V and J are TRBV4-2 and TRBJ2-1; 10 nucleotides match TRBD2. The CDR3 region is CASSQDGSGGANEQFF. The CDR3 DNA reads TGTGCCAGCAGCCAAGATGGAAGCGGGGGGGCGAATGAACAGTTCTTC.